The rows below give T cell receptor beta chains drawn from one sample of a study of blood T cell repertoires in COVID-19. Generated by immunoSEQ multiplex PCR, the TCRdb table keeps only in-frame clones and is missing some. The table lists approximately 210,000 clones, 84% of them singletons. Source material: peripheral blood. The receptors were sampled from a woman older than 75 with COVID-19, enrolled during active disease. Both conserved end residues are part of each CDR3. D genes are given only for firm matches. Part of the rows lack a size; the others show once, few, many or a class for expanded clones.

cdr3_aa | cdr3_nt | clone_size | v_call | d_call | j_call
CASRVASEQFF | TGTGCCAGCAGGGTAGCATCCGAGCAGTTCTTC | . | TRBV2 | . | TRBJ2-1
CASSVSTGNTIYF | TGTGCCAGCAGCGTTTCTACGGGAAACACCATATATTTT | . | TRBV9 | . | TRBJ1-3
CASSFSGEKRTDTQYF | TGTGCCAGCAGCTTTAGCGGGGAAAAAAGAACAGATACGCAGTATTTT | . | TRBV7-8 | TRBD2 | TRBJ2-3
CSASPGVAGRTGELFF | TGCAGTGCTAGTCCCGGGGTAGCGGGGCGGACCGGGGAGCTGTTTTTT | few | TRBV20-1 | TRBD2 | TRBJ2-2
CASSRTGRATEAFF | TGTGCCAGCAGCAGGACAGGTAGGGCCACTGAAGCTTTCTTT | few | TRBV6-5 | TRBD1 | TRBJ1-1
CASSYQGRNEQFF | TGTGCCAGCAGTTACCAGGGTAGGAATGAGCAGTTCTTC | . | TRBV6-2/TRBV6-3 | . | TRBJ2-1
CASSQDGTGRAGELFF | TGCGCCAGCAGCCAAGACGGGACAGGGAGGGCCGGGGAGCTGTTTTTT | . | TRBV4-3 | TRBD1 | TRBJ2-2
CASSPKGDLTGSEAFF | TGTGCCAGCTCACCAAAGGGAGATTTGACAGGATCCGAAGCTTTCTTT | . | TRBV18 | . | TRBJ1-1
CASSLGGTQKNYGYTF | TGTGCCAGCAGCTTAGGAGGGACACAAAAAAACTATGGCTACACCTTC | . | TRBV7-9 | . | TRBJ1-2
CASSWATSLAGGIGNEQFF | TGTGCCAGCAGCTGGGCAACCTCTCTAGCGGGGGGGATCGGGAATGAGCAGTTCTTC | . | TRBV7-2 | TRBD2 | TRBJ2-1
CASSQPSRGGEQFF | TGTGCCAGCAGCCAACCATCGCGGGGAGGTGAGCAGTTCTTC | . | TRBV7-9 | . | TRBJ2-1
CASSEIGNTIYF | TGTGCCAGCTCGGAGATTGGAAACACCATATATTTT | . | TRBV18 | . | TRBJ1-3
CASSTSKAGLQETQYF | TGTGCCAGCAGCACCTCCAAAGCGGGGTTGCAAGAGACCCAGTACTTC | . | TRBV6-6 | TRBD2 | TRBJ2-5
CASSNPGQGAHFGITEAFF | TGCGCCAGCAGCAATCCGGGACAGGGGGCGCATTTTGGTATCACTGAAGCTTTCTTT | . | TRBV5-1 | TRBD1 | TRBJ1-1
CASRVRGVAFF | TGTGCCAGTAGGGTCAGGGGGGTGGCTTTCTTT | . | TRBV19 | TRBD1 | TRBJ1-1
CSAWTGAIGNTIYF | TGCAGCGCCTGGACAGGGGCTATTGGAAACACCATATATTTT | . | TRBV29-1 | TRBD1 | TRBJ1-3
CASSPTGTGGTNEKLFF | TGTGCCAGCTCACCCACCGGGACAGGGGGGACTAATGAAAAACTGTTTTTT | . | TRBV18 | TRBD1 | TRBJ1-4
CSASNRGVTDTQYF | TGCAGTGCTAGTAACAGGGGAGTCACAGATACGCAGTATTTT | . | TRBV20-1 | TRBD1 | TRBJ2-3
CASSPRAGDYGYTF | TGTGCCAGCAGCCCCCGGGCCGGGGACTATGGCTACACCTTC | . | TRBV7-2 | . | TRBJ1-2
CASRRTGRNEKLFF | TGTGCCAGCAGGAGGACAGGTCGGAATGAAAAACTGTTTTTT | . | TRBV6-4 | TRBD1 | TRBJ1-4
CASRGGGMNTEAFF | TGTGCCTCCCGGGGAGGGGGAATGAACACTGAAGCTTTCTTT | few | TRBV30 | . | TRBJ1-1
CAWSGTGSLGAFF | TGTGCCTGGAGTGGGACAGGGTCCCTAGGGGCTTTCTTT | . | TRBV30 | TRBD1 | TRBJ1-1